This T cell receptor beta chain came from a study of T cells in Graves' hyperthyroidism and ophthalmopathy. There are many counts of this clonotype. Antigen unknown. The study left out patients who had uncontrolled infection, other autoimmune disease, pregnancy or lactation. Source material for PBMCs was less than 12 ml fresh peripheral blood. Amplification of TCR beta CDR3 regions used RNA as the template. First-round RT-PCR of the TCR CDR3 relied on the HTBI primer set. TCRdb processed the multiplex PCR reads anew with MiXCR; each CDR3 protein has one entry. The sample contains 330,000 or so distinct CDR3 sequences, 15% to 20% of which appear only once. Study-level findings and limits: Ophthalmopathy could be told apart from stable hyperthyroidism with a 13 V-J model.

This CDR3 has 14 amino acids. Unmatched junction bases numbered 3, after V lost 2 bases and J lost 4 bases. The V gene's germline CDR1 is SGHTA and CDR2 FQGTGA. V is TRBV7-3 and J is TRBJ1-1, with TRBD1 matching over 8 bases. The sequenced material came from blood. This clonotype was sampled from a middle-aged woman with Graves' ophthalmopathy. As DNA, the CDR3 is TGTGCCAGCAGCTTACTTGGGACAGGCACTGAAGCTTTCTTT. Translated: CASSLLGTGTEAFF.